This T cell receptor beta chain stems from a study of T cells after posttransplantation cyclophosphamide. Notes on the study in general: Recipient CMV seropositivity and CMV reactivation strongly tracked TRB clonality. Donor-recipient repertoire similarity was low at 1-2 months, rising over year one.

In this sample, this clone turned up many times. Its antigen is currently unknown. Germline V CDR1 and CDR2: KGHSH, LQKENI. Germline trimming cut 2 bases from V and 4 bases from J; bases unmatched to any gene: 1. The CDR3 contains 14 residues. This related bone marrow graft donor gave peripheral blood on the day of marrow donation. The assay was immunoSEQ multiplex PCR, and TCRdb's table has in-frame clones only and misses some. The sample contains some 23,000 clones, none of them singletons. Material for sequencing was PBMCs. This receptor was taken from a woman aged 45 to 65 in good health, CMV-negative, and a related stem cell transplant donor. The chain is built from TRBV18 and TRBJ2-3; 9 bases line up with TRBD2. DNA of the CDR3: TGTGCCAGCTCACCAGCGGGGGGGGCAGATACGCAGTATTTT. It is translated as CASSPAGGADTQYF.